This T cell receptor (beta chain) was documented in a study of blood T cell repertoires in COVID-19. This table comes from immunoSEQ multiplex PCR, and its TCRdb copy is limited to in-frame clones, with some not included. The sample has about 180,000 clones, around 77% seen once. The CDR3 has 13 residues. Per the germline V gene, CDR1 is MNHNY and CDR2 is SVGAGI (reference sequence). Trimming took 9 bases from V and 4 from J, leaving 15 bases between them. The gene calls are TRBV6-6 and TRBJ1-1, with unresolved D. Source material: peripheral blood. The clonotype comes from a man in his 70s with active or convalescent COVID-19. The CDR3 DNA is TGTGCCAGTTGCGGAGGGTTGTCCACTGAAGCTTTCTTT. Its translation is CASCGGLSTEAFF.